Presented here are 11 T cell receptor beta chains from one specimen sequenced in a study of post-analysis software for immune sequencing data. Overall study results and limits: TRBV segments more frequent in patients than in controls numbered a few and included TRBV5-6, TRBV5-1 and TRBV20-1.

Libraries were made from TCR beta cDNA, and they carried unique molecular identifiers. TCRdb reprocessed the PCR reads with MiXCR, giving one entry per CDR3 protein. The sample carries over 700,000 distinct CDR3 sequences, 25% to 30% recorded once. These receptors' targets are unknown. Material: blood. The receptors were gathered from a girl between 5 and 17 years old with multiple sclerosis.

This chain connects TRBV7-2 to TRBJ2-1, with unresolved D. Germline V gene sequence: CDR1 SGHTA, CDR2 FQGNSA. Trimming stripped 6 bases from V and 3 bases from J, with 12 bases between. This CDR3 has 14 amino acids. For the CDR3, the DNA is TGTGCCAGCAGACAAACCCCGGACTACAATGAGCAGTTCTTC. Translating gives CASRQTPDYNEQFF.

The chain joins TRBV28 to TRBJ2-1; unclear D gene. The CDR3 sequence is 14 residues long. V was trimmed by 3 bases and J by 4 bases, leaving 10 bases between them. CDR1 and CDR2 from the germline V gene are MDHEN and SYDVKM. The CDR3: CASSFPAVYNEQFF. In nucleotides, the CDR3 is TGTGCCAGCAGTTTCCCGGCAGTGTACAATGAGCAGTTCTTC.

This chain links TRBV10-3 with TRBJ1-5; 8 bases fit TRBD1. The length of the CDR3 is 14 residues. Trimming removed 0 bases from V and 10 bases from J; junction bases left unmatched: 5. The germline V gene has CDR1 ENHRY and CDR2 SYGVKD. The CDR3 protein is CAISESTGQGPQHF. CDR3 nucleotides: TGTGCCATCAGTGAGTCGACAGGACAGGGTCCCCAGCATTTT.

The chain is built from TRBV2 and TRBJ2-3, with D maybe TRBD2 (5 bases). Per germline, CDR1 SNHLY and CDR2 FYNNEI. V was clipped by 10 bases and J by 2 bases, with 13 bases between them. This CDR3 has 13 residues. The chain's CDR3 is CATLVGDTDTQYF. The DNA for the CDR3 is TGTGCCACCCTGGTCGGGGACACAGATACGCAGTATTTT.

This clonotype occurred a few times. This chain links TRBV6-5 with TRBJ1-2; maybe TRBD1 (6 bases). The CDR3 is 13 amino acids. Between the trimmed V and J ends, which lost 8 bases and 6 bases, there was a span of 16 bases. Germline V gives CDR1 MNHEY, CDR2 SVGAGI. CDR3: CASRRGRGNGYTF. The CDR3 nucleotides read TGTGCCAGCCGCAGGGGCCGCGGGAATGGCTACACCTTC.

The chain employs TRBV27 and TRBJ1-1; TRBD1 matches at 9 bases. The CDR3 is made up of 13 amino acids. Germline values: CDR1 MNHEY, CDR2 SMNVEV (reference sequence). Unmatched junction bases numbered 6, after V lost 7 bases and J lost 6 bases. DNA of the CDR3: TGTGCCAGCAACCCCCGACAGGGGGCTGAAGCTTTCTTT. Translated, it gives CASNPRQGAEAFF.

V and J are TRBV12-3 or TRBV12-4 and TRBJ2-1; the D call may be TRBD1 or TRBD2 (6 bases each). CDR3 size: 15 residues. The germline V and J ends were trimmed by 2 bases and 0 bases, with 8 bases remaining between them. The CDR3 DNA reads as TGTGCCAGCAGTTTAAGGGGGGCCTCCTACAATGAGCAGTTCTTC. Residues: CASSLRGASYNEQFF.

This clonotype was counted only a few times. The chain joins TRBV2 to TRBJ2-1, with TRBD2 matching 7 bases. V gave up 2 bases and J gave up 5 bases; unmatched junction bases: 6. From germline, CDR1 is SNHLY and CDR2 FYNNEI. CDR3 length: 15 residues. CDR3 sequence reads: CASSETSVRNNEQFF. The CDR3 coding sequence is TGTGCCAGCAGTGAAACTAGCGTAAGAAACAATGAGCAGTTCTTC.

A note on this clonotype: At one end the junction does not follow the germline gene, possibly because of a read error. J is TRBJ2-3 and V is TRBV6-6, with 10 bases fitting TRBD2. There are 14 residues in the CDR3. CDR1 is MNHNY, CDR2 SVGAGI, per germline (reference sequence). The CDR3 nucleotides read TGTGTCAGCAACCCAGCGGGAGGGGCAGATACGCAGTATTTT. Amino acid sequence: CVSNPAGGADTQYF.

There are many counts of this clonotype. This chain connects TRBV9 to TRBJ2-1; weak D call: TRBD2 (6 bases). The CDR3 runs to 14 residues. Germline lookup yields CDR1 SGDLS and CDR2 YYNGEE. V was cut by 3 bases and J by 4 bases, with 11 bases left in between. CDR3 DNA: TGTGCCAGCAGCGGAGGGACTTCTTACAATGAGCAGTTCTTC. It codes for CASSGGTSYNEQFF.

Regarding this clonotype: The germline gene is not matched at one end of the junction; a read error may be the cause. The rearrangement links TRBV29-1 to TRBJ1-4; unclear D gene. The CDR3 has 14 amino acids. CDR1 and CDR2 (germline): SQVTM, ANQGSEA. The CDR3 loop reads CSVREIGTNEKRFF. CDR3 DNA: TGCAGCGTCCGAGAGATAGGAACTAATGAAAAACGGTTTTTT.